Included here is one T cell receptor beta chain sequence, with context. What it binds is unknown. Trimming took off 0 bases at V and 3 bases at J, with 12 bases between the two ends. The CDR3 extends over 15 amino acids. The V gene's germline CDR1 is MGHRA and CDR2 YSYEKL. Every donor was a Caucasian adult from Nashville, Tennessee. These data originate in a study of shared clonotypes between healthy human individuals. Overall study context: A couple of women and three men aged 18 to 49 served as donors. Plates per donor: three CD4 naive, three CD4 memory, two CD8 naive, one CD8 memory.

Study-wide results and limits: Rarefaction exposed incomplete sorted-subset sequencing despite large depth.

Produced via immunoSEQ multiplex PCR; TCRdb's table is partial and in-frame only. The data show more than 2 million clones, about 95% seen once. The origin of this receptor is a young man in good health. Specimen: naive CD4+ T cells sorted from blood. The subset was: CD45RA+ positively selected. This rearrangement joins TRBV4-1 to TRBJ2-7; either TRBD1 or TRBD2 may fit D (5 bases each). CDR3 sequence reads: CASSQEGQGRYEQYF. In DNA, the CDR3 is TGCGCCAGCAGCCAAGAAGGGCAGGGACGCTACGAGCAGTACTTC.